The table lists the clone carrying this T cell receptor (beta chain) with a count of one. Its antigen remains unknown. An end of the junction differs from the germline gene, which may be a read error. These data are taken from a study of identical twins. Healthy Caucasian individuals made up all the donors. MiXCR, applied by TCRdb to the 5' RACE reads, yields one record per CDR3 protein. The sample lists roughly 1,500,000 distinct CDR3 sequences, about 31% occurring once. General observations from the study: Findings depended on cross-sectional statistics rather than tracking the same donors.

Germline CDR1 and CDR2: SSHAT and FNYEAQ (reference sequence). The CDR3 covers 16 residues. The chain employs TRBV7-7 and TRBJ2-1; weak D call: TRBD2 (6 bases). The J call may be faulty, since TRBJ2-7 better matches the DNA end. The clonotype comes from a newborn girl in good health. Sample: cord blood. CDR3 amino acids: CASSEGTVTSYNEQYF. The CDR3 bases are TGTGCTAGCAGCGAGGGGACTGTGACCTCCTACAATGAGCAGTACTTC.